These T cell receptor beta chains were read from a single sample in a study of response to subunit inactivated influenza vaccine. MiXCR, applied by TCRdb to the RT-PCR reads, yields one record per CDR3 protein. The sample yields 200,000 to 300,000 distinct CDR3 sequences, 9% to 15% seen once. Sequencing used non-naive T cells sorted from PBMCs, obtained roughly 15 days before vaccination. All receptors derive from a man aged 45-65 years who received an inactivated influenza vaccine. CDR3s include the opening cysteine and the closing phenylalanine or tryptophan. Each record gives: clone size, V gene, D gene, J gene, CDR3 protein, CDR3 DNA. The D gene is left open where the match is weak. Clone size is stated in some rows and not others, as once, few, many or a class when expanded.

NA	TRBV21-1	NA	TRBJ2-1	CASSKVSGLAGGRYNEQFF	TGTGCCAGCAGCAAAGTGTCGGGACTAGCGGGAGGGAGGTACAATGAGCAGTTCTTC
many	TRBV12-3/TRBV12-4	NA	TRBJ2-2	CASRLSSGELFF	TGTGCCAGCAGACTGAGCTCCGGGGAGCTGTTTTTT
few	TRBV29-1	NA	TRBJ1-5	CSVGTGINQPQHF	TGCAGCGTTGGTACAGGGATCAATCAGCCCCAGCATTTT
NA	TRBV6-1	TRBD2	TRBJ2-1	CASRGSGRFNEQFF	TGTGCCAGCAGAGGTAGCGGGAGGTTCAATGAGCAGTTCTTC
many	TRBV5-1	NA	TRBJ2-7	CASSLGTATYEQYF	TGCGCCAGCAGCTTGGGGACCGCCACCTACGAGCAGTACTTC
few	TRBV12-5	TRBD1	TRBJ2-7	CASGLANDGDRSYEQYF	TGTGCTAGTGGTTTGGCCAACGATGGGGACAGGTCCTACGAGCAGTACTTC
few	TRBV24-1	NA	TRBJ2-7	CATSDPPLGEQYF	TGTGCCACCAGTGATCCTCCATTGGGTGAGCAGTACTTC
few	TRBV7-8	NA	TRBJ2-3	CASSQYGQASTDTQYF	TGTGCCAGCAGCCAATACGGCCAGGCAAGCACAGATACGCAGTATTTT
NA	TRBV6-2/TRBV6-3	NA	TRBJ2-3	CASSYPAAQDPFTDTQYF	TGTGCCAGCAGTTACCCGGCGGCCCAGGATCCGTTCACAGATACGCAGTATTTT
many	TRBV19	TRBD1	TRBJ2-5	CASSPRDRIQETQYF	TGTGCCAGTAGTCCCCGGGACAGGATCCAAGAGACCCAGTACTTC
few	TRBV2	NA	TRBJ1-1	CASSEAFGSMNTEAFF	TGTGCCAGCAGTGAGGCCTTCGGCAGCATGAACACTGAAGCTTTCTTT
many	TRBV5-1	TRBD1	TRBJ1-1	CASSPGTAATEAFF	TGCGCCAGCAGCCCAGGGACAGCAGCCACTGAAGCTTTCTTT
few	TRBV2	NA	TRBJ2-6	CASRRAASGANVLTF	TGTGCCAGCAGGCGGGCCGCCTCTGGGGCCAACGTCCTGACTTTC
many	TRBV6-5	NA	TRBJ2-5	CASSYGTSKGGETQYF	TGTGCCAGCAGTTACGGAACTAGCAAAGGGGGGGAGACCCAGTACTTC
NA	TRBV2	NA	TRBJ2-2	CASSEYMAGELFF	TGTGCCAGCAGTGAATATATGGCCGGGGAGCTGTTTTTT
NA	TRBV10-3	NA	TRBJ2-7	CAISFGGVGYEQYF	TGTGCCATCAGCTTCGGTGGGGTTGGGTACGAGCAGTACTTC
few	TRBV27	TRBD2	TRBJ2-1	CASSLLAGSDEQFF	TGTGCCAGCAGTTTACTAGCGGGAAGTGATGAGCAGTTCTTC
few	TRBV29-1	NA	TRBJ1-1	CSVIRGWAFF	TGCAGCGTCATCCGGGGTTGGGCTTTCTTT
few	TRBV18	NA	TRBJ2-7	CASSPTSRDEQYF	TGTGCCAGCTCACCAACGTCGAGGGACGAGCAGTACTTC
NA	TRBV6-2/TRBV6-3	NA	TRBJ2-7	CASRPPNNYKQYF	TGTGCCAGCAGACCCCCCAACAACTATAAACAGTACTTC
few	TRBV21-1	NA	TRBJ2-7	CASSKASGRAHEQYF	TGTGCCAGCAGCAAAGCGAGCGGGAGGGCCCACGAGCAGTACTTC
many	TRBV5-1	TRBD1	TRBJ2-7	CASSSRTGGSDEQYF	TGCGCCAGCAGCTCTCGGACAGGGGGCAGCGACGAGCAGTACTTC
NA	TRBV29-1	TRBD1	TRBJ2-1	CSVDDRGQFF	TGCAGCGTCGACGACAGGGGCCAGTTCTTC
NA	TRBV7-2	TRBD1	TRBJ2-1	CASSLNARGTGEQFF	TGTGCCAGCAGCTTGAATGCTCGGGGGACAGGGGAGCAGTTCTTC
NA	TRBV27	NA	TRBJ1-5	CASSLTPYGQPQHF	TGTGCCAGCAGTTTAACCCCTTACGGACAGCCCCAGCATTTT
few	TRBV28	NA	TRBJ2-1	CASKGRAYNEQFF	TGTGCAAGCAAGGGACGGGCCTACAATGAGCAGTTCTTC
NA	TRBV5-6	TRBD2	TRBJ2-3	CASSRGVAGGKDTQYF	TGTGCCAGCAGTCGCGGGGTAGCGGGGGGTAAAGATACGCAGTATTTT
few	TRBV10-3	TRBD1	TRBJ2-2	CATRQGETGELFF	TGTGCCACCCGACAGGGGGAAACCGGGGAGCTGTTTTTT
many	TRBV9	TRBD1	TRBJ2-7	CASSVGQGPSYEQYF	TGTGCCAGCAGCGTAGGACAGGGACCCTCCTACGAGCAGTACTTC
many	TRBV7-9	TRBD1	TRBJ2-5	CASSLAGTGQETQYF	TGTGCCAGCAGCTTAGCCGGGACAGGGCAAGAGACCCAGTACTTC
NA	TRBV10-3	NA	TRBJ1-1	CAITDRQNTEAFF	TGTGCCATCACGGACCGCCAGAACACTGAAGCTTTCTTT
NA	TRBV7-2	TRBD2	TRBJ2-5	CASSPTSGEETQYF	TGTGCCAGCAGCCCGACTAGCGGGGAAGAGACCCAGTACTTC
NA	TRBV6-5	TRBD1	TRBJ1-1	CARSATGGYAFF	TGTGCCCGCAGTGCAACAGGGGGTTACGCTTTCTTT
many	TRBV7-8	NA	TRBJ2-6	CASSLREGRFAGANVLTF	TGTGCCAGCAGCTTACGGGAAGGAAGATTCGCTGGGGCCAACGTCCTGACTTTC
NA	TRBV12-3/TRBV12-4	TRBD1	TRBJ2-1	CASSLFQGAIEQFF	TGTGCCAGCAGTTTATTCCAGGGGGCGATTGAGCAGTTCTTC
many	TRBV7-8	NA	TRBJ2-1	CASSLVLGTANNEQFF	TGTGCCAGCAGCTTAGTGTTGGGAACAGCAAATAATGAGCAGTTCTTC
NA	TRBV6-1	TRBD1	TRBJ2-7	CASILGGDRGYNEQYF	TGTGCCAGCATCCTCGGAGGGGACAGGGGCTACAATGAGCAGTACTTC
NA	TRBV12-3/TRBV12-4	TRBD2	TRBJ2-1	CASRKPGLDHFF	TGTGCCAGCAGAAAGCCGGGACTAGACCATTTCTTC
few	TRBV6-2/TRBV6-3	NA	TRBJ2-7	CASEAPSYEQYF	TGTGCCAGCGAGGCACCATCCTACGAGCAGTACTTC
NA	TRBV25-1	TRBD2	TRBJ2-1	CASSAPGLAVYNEQFF	TGTGCCAGCAGTGCTCCGGGACTAGCGGTCTACAATGAGCAGTTCTTC